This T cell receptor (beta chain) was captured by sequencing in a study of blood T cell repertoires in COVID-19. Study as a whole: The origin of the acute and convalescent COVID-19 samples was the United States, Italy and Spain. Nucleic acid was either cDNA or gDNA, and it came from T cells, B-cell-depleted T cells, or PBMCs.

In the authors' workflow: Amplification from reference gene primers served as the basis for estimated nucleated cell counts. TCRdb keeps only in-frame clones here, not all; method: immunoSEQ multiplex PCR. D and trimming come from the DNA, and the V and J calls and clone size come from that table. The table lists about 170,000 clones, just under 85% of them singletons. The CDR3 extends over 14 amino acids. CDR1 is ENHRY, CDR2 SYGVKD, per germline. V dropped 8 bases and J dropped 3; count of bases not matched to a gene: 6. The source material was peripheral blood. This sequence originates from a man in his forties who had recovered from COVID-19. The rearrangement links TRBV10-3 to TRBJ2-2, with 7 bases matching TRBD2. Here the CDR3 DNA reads TGTGCCATCTCGCCCCGGGGGGACACCGGGGAGCTGTTTTTT. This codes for CAISPRGDTGELFF.